This record covers a single T cell receptor (beta chain). The sample is drawn from a study of blood T cells in healthy people across ages. The CDR3 has 16 amino acids. Germline lookup yields CDR1 MGHRA and CDR2 YSYEKL. Using a J-beta primer mix together with a sample-barcoded 5' primer, a second PCR was run for roughly 7 to 12 cycles. Every cDNA molecule bore a tag from a template-switch adaptor containing 12 random nucleotides. TCRdb re-called the 5' RACE reads through MiXCR, storing one row per CDR3 protein. This sample has some 920,000 distinct CDR3 sequences; roughly half occur once, and the top ten carry about a fifth. Per-sample yields of isolated PBMCs were at least 6 million.

This sequence was found in a woman aged 60-70 years in good health. This chain uses TRBV4-1 with TRBJ2-7, with 10 bases lining up with TRBD1. The J call may be in error: the DNA end matches TRBJ2-5 better. The sequencing sample was made of blood. In DNA form, the CDR3 reads TGCGCCAGCAGTCTAACGGGACAGGGGTACATGGAGACCCAGTACTTC. It is translated as CASSLTGQGYMETQYF.